Below are 21 T cell receptor beta chains sequenced from a single sample in a study of shared clonotypes between healthy human individuals. This table comes from immunoSEQ multiplex PCR, and its TCRdb copy is limited to in-frame clones, with some not included. There are approximately 710,000 clones in the sample; about nine tenths occur only once, and 34% lies in the top ten. The sequencing input was memory CD8+ T cells from PBMCs. Regarding subset: CD45RO+ cells pooled with CCR7-negative TemRA cells. Every receptor here comes from a man aged 18 to 29 in good health. Some clones in this sample may be carry-over from other donors' samples.

The chain carries TRBV7-9 and TRBJ2-3; perhaps TRBD2 as D (6 bases). CDR1 is SEHNR, CDR2 FQNEAQ, per germline (reference sequence). With 4 bases removed from V and 3 bases from J, the gap between germline ends came to 23 bases. The CDR3 is 18 residues long. The CDR3 region has the DNA TGTGCCAGCAGCTCTCCCACCTCGGGGGTAAGAATTACAGATACGCAGTATTTT. It yields the protein CASSSPTSGVRITDTQYF.

The genes are TRBV5-1 and TRBJ2-7; D is uncertain. This CDR3 region has 13 residues. Germline V gives CDR1 SGHRS, CDR2 YFSETQ. V dropped 5 bases and J dropped 2 bases, with 11 bases sitting between them. The CDR3 sequence: CASSWAGTYEQYF. The CDR3 DNA sequence: TGCGCCAGCAGTTGGGCTGGGACCTACGAGCAGTACTTC.

V is TRBV7-2 and J is TRBJ2-1; D ambiguous. The CDR3 totals 12 residues. V was cut by 3 bases and J by 7 bases, with 7 bases left in between. CDR1 and CDR2 from the germline V gene are SGHTA and FQGNSA. CDR3 DNA: TGTGCCAGCAGCTTTGCGGTAAATGAGCAGTTCTTC. It encodes CASSFAVNEQFF. The variable domain in full, with the rest retrieved from reference TRBV7-2 and TRBJ2-1, is GAGVSQSPSNKVTEKGKDVELRCDPISGHTALYWYRQSLGQGLEFLIYFQGNSAPDKSGLPSDRFSAERTGGSVSTLTIQRTQQEDSAVYLCASSFAVNEQFFGPGTRLTVL.

The chain joins TRBV27 to TRBJ2-7; 12 bases agree with TRBD1. This CDR3 is 14 amino acids long. From germline, CDR1 is MNHEY and CDR2 SMNVEV (reference sequence). V shed 3 bases and J 10 bases; nucleotides not matched to a gene: 7. CDR3 in amino acids: CASSFGTGGGGQYF. The CDR3 DNA reads TGTGCCAGCAGTTTCGGGACAGGGGGCGGGGGTCAGTACTTC.

The rearrangement joins TRBV10-3 to TRBJ2-5; D could derive from TRBD1 or TRBD2 (5 bases each). The CDR3 contains 14 residues. Looked up from germline, CDR1 is ENHRY and CDR2 is SYGVKD. Between the trimmed V and J ends, which lost 3 bases and 4 bases, there was a span of 12 bases. CDR3 nucleotides: TGTGCCATCAGTGACAGGGAAGAGGGAGAGACCCAGTACTTC. Protein product: CAISDREEGETQYF.

CDR3 sequence reads: CAIGGETQYF. CDR3 nucleotide sequence: TGTGCCATAGGGGGAGAGACCCAGTACTTC. The V gene is TRBV7-9, the J gene TRBJ2-5, with a weak D call TRBD1 (6 bases). CDR3 length equals 10 residues. The V gene lost 10 bases and the J gene lost 4 bases, with 7 bases spanning the gap. Germline V CDR1 and CDR2: SEHNR, FQNEAQ (reference sequence).

The CDR3, as DNA: TGTGCCAGCAGCTTATCTAGCGGACCCTACGAGCAGTACTTC. It encodes CASSLSSGPYEQYF. The chain links TRBV7-9 to TRBJ2-7; 7 nucleotides match TRBD2. Germline V lookup: CDR1 SEHNR, CDR2 FQNEAQ (reference sequence). This CDR3 contains 14 residues. V gave up 2 bases and J gave up 2 bases; unmatched junction bases: 3.

The V call is TRBV19, the J call TRBJ2-7, with a weak D call TRBD2 (6 bases). With 3 bases removed from V and 7 bases from J, the gap between germline ends came to 13 bases. There are 13 residues in the CDR3. Germline loops: CDR1 LNHDA, CDR2 SQIVND (reference sequence). The CDR3 region has the DNA TGTGCCAGTAGTATCGGCGGGGCTACGGAGCAGTACTTC. It codes for CASSIGGATEQYF. Variable domain in full (rest from reference TRBV19 and TRBJ2-7): DGGITQSPKYLFRKEGQNVTLSCEQNLNHDAMYWYRQDPGQGLRLIYYSQIVNDFQKGDIAEGYSVSREKKESFPLTVTSAQKNPTAFYLCASSIGGATEQYFGPGTRLTVT.

This chain links TRBV5-1 with TRBJ2-6; D possibly corresponds to TRBD1 (5 bases). The CDR3 consists of 15 residues. Germline V lookup: CDR1 SGHRS, CDR2 YFSETQ. V lost 5 bases to trimming and J lost 4 bases, with 13 bases between them. The CDR3 nucleotides read TGCGCCAGCAGAAAAGACAGAGACGGGGCCAACGTCCTGACTTTC. Translated, it gives CASRKDRDGANVLTF.

The sample holds one count of this clone. This chain's CDR3 is CASSLKREHSYNEQFF. DNA of the CDR3: TGTGCCAGCAGCTTGAAGCGGGAGCACTCCTACAATGAGCAGTTCTTC. The chain is built from TRBV5-4 and TRBJ2-1; 8 bases match TRBD2. Germline V lookup: CDR1 SGHNT, CDR2 YYREEE (reference sequence). The CDR3 runs to 16 residues. The V segment lost 1 base and the J segment 0 bases; nucleotides outside the gene matches: 3. Full variable domain (remainder filled in from reference TRBV5-4 and TRBJ2-1): ETGVTQSPTHLIKTRGQQVTLRCSSQSGHNTVSWYQQALGQGPQFIFQYYREEENGRGNFPPRFSGLQFPNYSSELNVNALELDDSALYLCASSLKREHSYNEQFFGPGTRLTVL.

The chain recombines TRBV27 with TRBJ2-7; D unclear. The CDR3 contains 10 residues. V was clipped by 8 bases and J by 3 bases, with 5 bases between them. The V gene's germline CDR1 is MNHEY and CDR2 SMNVEV (reference sequence). The CDR3 loop is CASGFYEQYF. The CDR3, as DNA: TGTGCCAGCGGCTTCTACGAGCAGTACTTC.

The genes are TRBV7-9 and TRBJ2-5, with 7 positions matching TRBD1. Germline values: CDR1 SEHNR, CDR2 FQNEAQ (reference sequence). CDR3 length: 15 residues. J lost 5 bases, V lost 2 bases, and 8 bases had no gene match. The CDR3 DNA sequence: TGTGCCAGCAGCTTACGGGTCGGCAGGGGGGAGACCCAGTACTTC. As protein: CASSLRVGRGETQYF.

This clone was recorded only once. V and J are TRBV5-4 and TRBJ2-7; 7 bases match TRBD1. CDR1 and CDR2 from the germline V gene are SGHNT and YYREEE (reference sequence). Losses at the gene ends were 1 base for V and 2 bases for J; bases not matched to a gene: 3. The CDR3 totals 14 residues. For the CDR3, the DNA is TGTGCCAGCAGCTTGAGGGACAGACCCTACGAGCAGTACTTC. Its translation: CASSLRDRPYEQYF. Supplemented by reference TRBV5-4 and TRBJ2-7, the full variable domain reads ETGVTQSPTHLIKTRGQQVTLRCSSQSGHNTVSWYQQALGQGPQFIFQYYREEENGRGNFPPRFSGLQFPNYSSELNVNALELDDSALYLCASSLRDRPYEQYFGPGTRLTVT.

This rearrangement joins TRBV7-8 to TRBJ2-1, with 11 bases matching TRBD2. CDR3 length: 19 residues. The V gene's germline CDR1 is SGHVS and CDR2 FQNEAQ. Trimming took 4 bases from V and 0 from J; bases not matched to a gene: 11. The CDR3 sequence is CASSSPGLAELSSYNEQFF. The CDR3, as DNA: TGTGCCAGCAGCTCTCCGGGACTAGCGGAACTTAGCTCCTACAATGAGCAGTTCTTC.

This clone has only one observation. The chain links TRBV4-1 to TRBJ2-7, with 13 bases that match TRBD2. The CDR3 is made up of 16 amino acids. Germline-derived CDR1 and CDR2 are MGHRA and YSYEKL. V was pared by 2 bases and J by 5 bases, with 6 bases of the junction left unmatched. DNA for the CDR3: TGCGCCAGCAGCCAATCAGGACTAGCGGGGGAGAACGAGCAGTACTTC. It encodes CASSQSGLAGENEQYF.

The genes are TRBV6-5 and TRBJ1-1; TRBD1 might be the D (6 bases). The germline V gene has CDR1 MNHEY and CDR2 SVGAGI. CDR3 size: 15 residues. V was cut by 2 bases and J by 4 bases, with 14 bases left in between. The CDR3 is CASSYLRQARTEAFF. DNA of the CDR3: TGTGCCAGCAGTTACCTTCGACAGGCACGCACTGAAGCTTTCTTT.

The chain employs TRBV12-1 and TRBJ1-2; TRBD1, the D gene given by the table, was not confirmed from the DNA. TRBV12-1 is given as a pseudogene. The CDR3 spans 15 residues. CDR3 sequence reads: CASSFQQAHSRGYTF. In DNA, the CDR3 is TGTGCCAGCAGCTTTCAGCAGGCTCACTCACGGGGCTACACCTTC.

The chain is built from TRBV4-1 and TRBJ2-7, with D perhaps TRBD2 (6 bases). Deletions cut 2 bases from V and 0 bases from J, with 14 bases between. The germline CDR1 and CDR2 sequences are MGHRA and YSYEKL. This CDR3 has 16 residues. The CDR3 spells CASSQSPGLGSYEQYF. CDR3 sequence (DNA): TGCGCCAGCAGCCAATCCCCGGGACTCGGCTCCTACGAGCAGTACTTC.

The chain has TRBV5-1 and TRBJ2-7, with TRBD2 matching over 10 bases. Germline V CDR1 and CDR2: SGHRS, YFSETQ. The J segment lost 2 bases and the V segment lost 4 bases, leaving 9 bases of the junction unmatched. CDR3 size: 16 residues. The CDR3 DNA follows: TGCGCCAGCAGCCCCCGAGCGGGAGGGGGGACCTACGAGCAGTACTTC. Protein: CASSPRAGGGTYEQYF. Full variable domain (outside the CDR3, taken from reference TRBV5-1 and TRBJ2-7): KAGVTQTPRYLIKTRGQQVTLSCSPISGHRSVSWYQQTPGQGLQFLFEYFSETQRNKGNFPGRFSGRQFSNSRSEMNVSTLELGDSALYLCASSPRAGGGTYEQYFGPGTRLTVT.

The rearrangement uses TRBV15 and TRBJ2-1; 7 nucleotides agree with TRBD1. Germline V gene data show CDR1 as LNHNV and CDR2 as YYDKDF (reference sequence). The CDR3 consists of 15 residues. V was pared by 5 bases and J by 3 bases, with 7 bases of the junction left unmatched. The CDR3 here is CATSSDRVIYNEQFF. The CDR3 bases are TGTGCCACCAGCTCCGACAGGGTGATCTACAATGAGCAGTTCTTC. Together with reference TRBV15 and TRBJ2-1, the CDR3 gives the full variable domain: DAMVIQNPRYQVTQFGKPVTLSCSQTLNHNVMYWYQQKSSQAPKLLFHYYDKDFNNEADTPDNFQSRRPNTSFCFLDIRSPGLGDTAMYLCATSSDRVIYNEQFFGPGTRLTVL.

This chain joins TRBV18 and TRBJ2-7; D is unresolved. CDR1 and CDR2 (germline): KGHSH, LQKENI. V was trimmed by 8 bases and J by 3 bases, leaving 11 bases between them. The CDR3 consists of 12 residues. The CDR3 loop reads CASAPPGYEQYF. The CDR3 DNA reads as TGTGCCAGCGCGCCTCCAGGCTACGAGCAGTACTTC.